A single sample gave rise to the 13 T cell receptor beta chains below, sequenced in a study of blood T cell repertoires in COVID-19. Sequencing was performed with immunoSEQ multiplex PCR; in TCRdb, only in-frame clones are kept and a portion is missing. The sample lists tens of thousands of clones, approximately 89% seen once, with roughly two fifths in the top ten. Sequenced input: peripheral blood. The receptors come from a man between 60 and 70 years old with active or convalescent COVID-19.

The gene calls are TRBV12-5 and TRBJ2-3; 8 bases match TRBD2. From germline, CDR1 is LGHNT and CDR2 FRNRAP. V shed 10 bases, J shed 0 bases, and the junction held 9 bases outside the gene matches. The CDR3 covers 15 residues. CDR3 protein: CATSGGLGSTDTQYF. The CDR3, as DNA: TGTGCTACCTCGGGGGGGTTAGGGAGCACAGATACGCAGTATTTT.

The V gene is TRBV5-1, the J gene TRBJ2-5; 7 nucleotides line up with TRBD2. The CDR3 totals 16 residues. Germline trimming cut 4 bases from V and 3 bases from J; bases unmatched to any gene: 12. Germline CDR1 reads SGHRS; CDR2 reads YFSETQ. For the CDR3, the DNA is TGCGCCAGCAGCCCCGGCGGGCGGGGGATAGAAGAGACCCAGTACTTC. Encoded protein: CASSPGGRGIEETQYF.

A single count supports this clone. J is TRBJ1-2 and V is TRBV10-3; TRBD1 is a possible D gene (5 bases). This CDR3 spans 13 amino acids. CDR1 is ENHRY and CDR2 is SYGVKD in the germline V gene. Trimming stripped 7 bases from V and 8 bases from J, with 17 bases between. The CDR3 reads CAITGDLMGGYTF. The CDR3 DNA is TGTGCCATCACCGGGGACTTGATGGGGGGCTACACCTTC.

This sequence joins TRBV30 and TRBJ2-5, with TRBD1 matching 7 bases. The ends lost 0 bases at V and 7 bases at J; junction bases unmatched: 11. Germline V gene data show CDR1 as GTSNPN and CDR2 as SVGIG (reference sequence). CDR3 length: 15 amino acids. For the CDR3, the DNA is TGTGCCTGGAGTGTTATCGACAGGGTGTCCGCGACCCAGTACTTC. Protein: CAWSVIDRVSATQYF.

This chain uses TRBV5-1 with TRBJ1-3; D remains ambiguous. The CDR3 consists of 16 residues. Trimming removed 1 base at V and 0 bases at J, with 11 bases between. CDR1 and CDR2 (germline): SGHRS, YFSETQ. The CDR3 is CASSLQPGNSGNTIYF. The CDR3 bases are TGCGCCAGCAGCTTGCAACCGGGGAACTCTGGAAACACCATATATTTT.

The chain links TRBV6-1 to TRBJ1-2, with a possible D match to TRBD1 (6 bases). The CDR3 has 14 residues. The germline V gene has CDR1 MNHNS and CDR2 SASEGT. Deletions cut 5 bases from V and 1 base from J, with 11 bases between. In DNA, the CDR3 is TGTGCCAGCAGTTTCCAGGGGATTAACTATGGCTACACCTTC. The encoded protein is CASSFQGINYGYTF.

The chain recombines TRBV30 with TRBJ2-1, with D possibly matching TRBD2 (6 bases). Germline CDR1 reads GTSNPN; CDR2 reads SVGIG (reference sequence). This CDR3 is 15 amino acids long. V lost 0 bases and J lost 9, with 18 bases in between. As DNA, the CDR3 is TGTGCCTGGAGTGTGGAGGGGATCCCGGGTTTTGAGCAGTTCTTC. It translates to CAWSVEGIPGFEQFF.

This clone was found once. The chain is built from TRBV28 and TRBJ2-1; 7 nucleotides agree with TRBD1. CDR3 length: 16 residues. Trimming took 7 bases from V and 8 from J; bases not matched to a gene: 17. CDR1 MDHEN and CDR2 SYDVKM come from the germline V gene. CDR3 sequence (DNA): TGTGCCAGCAAGGTCCCCCCTGGCAAGGGGGCTCATGAGCAGTTCTTC. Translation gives CASKVPPGKGAHEQFF.

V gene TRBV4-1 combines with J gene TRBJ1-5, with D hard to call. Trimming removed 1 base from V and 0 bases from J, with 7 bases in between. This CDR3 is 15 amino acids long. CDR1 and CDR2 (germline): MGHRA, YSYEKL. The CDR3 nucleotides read TGCGCCAGCAGCCAAGTCAGTAATAGCAATCAGCCCCAGCATTTT. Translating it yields CASSQVSNSNQPQHF.

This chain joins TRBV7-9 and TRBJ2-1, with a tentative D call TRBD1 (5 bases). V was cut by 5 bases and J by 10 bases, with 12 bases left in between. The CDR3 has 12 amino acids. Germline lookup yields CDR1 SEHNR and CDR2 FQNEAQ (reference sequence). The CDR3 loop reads CASSDRWTEQFF. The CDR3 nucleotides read TGTGCCAGCAGCGATAGATGGACAGAGCAGTTCTTC.

The CDR3 sequence: CATSNSLNRYTF. The CDR3 bases are TGTGCCACCAGTAACAGCCTAAATCGCTACACCTTC. This rearrangement joins TRBV24-1 to TRBJ1-2, with unresolved D. CDR3 length: 12 amino acids. The germline CDR1 and CDR2 sequences are KGHDR and SFDVKD. V lost 6 bases and J lost 9, with 13 bases in between.

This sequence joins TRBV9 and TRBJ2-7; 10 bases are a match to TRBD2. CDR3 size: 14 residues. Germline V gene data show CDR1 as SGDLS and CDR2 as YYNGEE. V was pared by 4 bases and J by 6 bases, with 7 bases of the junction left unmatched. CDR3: CASSRVASGSEQYV. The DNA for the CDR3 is TGTGCCAGCAGCCGTGTCGCTAGCGGGAGCGAGCAGTACGTC.

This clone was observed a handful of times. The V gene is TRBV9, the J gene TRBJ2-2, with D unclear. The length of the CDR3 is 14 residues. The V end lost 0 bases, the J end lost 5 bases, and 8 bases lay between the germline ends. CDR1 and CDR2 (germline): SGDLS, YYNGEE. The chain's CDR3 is CASSVDPGTGELFF. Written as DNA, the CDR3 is TGTGCCAGCAGCGTAGATCCCGGGACCGGGGAGCTGTTTTTT. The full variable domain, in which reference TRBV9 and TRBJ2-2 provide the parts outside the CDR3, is DSGVTQTPKHLITATGQRVTLRCSPRSGDLSVYWYQQSLDQGLQFLIQYYNGEERAKGNILERFSAQQFPDLHSELNLSSLELGDSALYFCASSVDPGTGELFFGEGSRLTVL.